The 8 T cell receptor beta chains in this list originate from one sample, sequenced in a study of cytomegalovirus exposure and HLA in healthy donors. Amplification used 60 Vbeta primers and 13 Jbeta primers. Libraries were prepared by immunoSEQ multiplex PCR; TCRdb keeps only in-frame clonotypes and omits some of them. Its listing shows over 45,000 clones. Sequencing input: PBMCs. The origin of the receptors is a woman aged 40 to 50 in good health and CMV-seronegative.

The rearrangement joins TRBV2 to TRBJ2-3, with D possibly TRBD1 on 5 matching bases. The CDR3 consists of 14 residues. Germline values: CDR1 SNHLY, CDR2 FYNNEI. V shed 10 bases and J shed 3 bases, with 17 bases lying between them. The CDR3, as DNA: TGTGCCAACGCAAATGACAGAACAACAGATACGCAGTATTTT. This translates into CANANDRTTDTQYF.

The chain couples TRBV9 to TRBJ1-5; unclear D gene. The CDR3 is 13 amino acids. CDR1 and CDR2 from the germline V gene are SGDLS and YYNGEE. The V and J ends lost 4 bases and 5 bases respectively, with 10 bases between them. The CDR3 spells CASSRGSYQPQHF. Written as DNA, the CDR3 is TGTGCCAGCAGCCGAGGGAGTTATCAGCCCCAGCATTTT.

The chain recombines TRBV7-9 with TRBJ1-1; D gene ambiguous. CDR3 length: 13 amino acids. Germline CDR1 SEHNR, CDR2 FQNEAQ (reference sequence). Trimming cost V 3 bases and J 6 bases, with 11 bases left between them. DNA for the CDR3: TGTGCCAGCAGCTTTGAGGGCTGGGCTGAAGCTTTCTTT. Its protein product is CASSFEGWAEAFF. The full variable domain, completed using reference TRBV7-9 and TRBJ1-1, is DTGVSQNPRHKITKRGQNVTFRCDPISEHNRLYWYRQTLGQGPEFLTYFQNEAQLEKSRLLSDRFSAERPKGSFSTLEIQRTEQGDSAMYLCASSFEGWAEAFFGQGTRLTVV.

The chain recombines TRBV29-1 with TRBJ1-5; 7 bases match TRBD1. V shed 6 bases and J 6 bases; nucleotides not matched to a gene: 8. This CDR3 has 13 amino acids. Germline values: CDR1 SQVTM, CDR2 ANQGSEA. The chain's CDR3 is CSVGDREGQPQHF. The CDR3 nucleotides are TGCAGCGTGGGCGACAGGGAAGGTCAGCCCCAGCATTTT. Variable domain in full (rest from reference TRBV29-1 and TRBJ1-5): SAVISQKPSRDICQRGTSLTIQCQVDSQVTMMFWYRQQPGQSLTLIATANQGSEATYESGFVIDKFPISRPNLTFSTLTVSNMSPEDSSIYLCSVGDREGQPQHFGDGTRLSIL.

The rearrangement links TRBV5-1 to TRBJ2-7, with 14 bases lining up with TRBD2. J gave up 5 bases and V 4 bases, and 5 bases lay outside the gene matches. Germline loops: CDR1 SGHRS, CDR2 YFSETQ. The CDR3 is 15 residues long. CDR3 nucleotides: TGCGCCAGCAGCCCGGGACTAGCGGGAGTCCACGAGCAGTACTTC. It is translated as CASSPGLAGVHEQYF.

CDR3 in DNA: TGTGCCAGCAGCCTAACAGGGGAAACTGAAGCTTTCTTT. Protein product: CASSLTGETEAFF. The gene calls are TRBV9 and TRBJ1-1; 7 nucleotides line up with TRBD1. V dropped 4 bases and J dropped 5; count of bases not matched to a gene: 5. The CDR3 is 13 amino acids. Germline loops: CDR1 SGDLS, CDR2 YYNGEE.

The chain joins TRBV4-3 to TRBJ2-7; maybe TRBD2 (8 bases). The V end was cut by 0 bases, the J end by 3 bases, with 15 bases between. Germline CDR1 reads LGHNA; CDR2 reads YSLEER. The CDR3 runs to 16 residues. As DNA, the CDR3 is TGCGCCAGCAGCCAAGATAGCGGGACAGCCTACTACGAGCAGTACTTC. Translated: CASSQDSGTAYYEQYF.

CDR3 coding DNA: TGCAGCGTTGACGGGCAGGGTGGTTCACCCCTCCACTTT. This codes for CSVDGQGGSPLHF. The chain joins TRBV29-1 to TRBJ1-6; maybe TRBD1 (5 bases). V dropped 3 bases and J dropped 9 bases, with 12 bases sitting between them. Germline-derived CDR1 and CDR2 are SQVTM and ANQGSEA. The length of the CDR3 is 13 residues.